Following are 27 T cell receptor beta chains from one sample sequenced in a study of human CD8 memory T cell subsets. Preparation of the TCR beta libraries relied on UMI-labeled 5' RACE. TCRdb re-called the 5' RACE reads; one entry per CDR3 protein, DNA not given. Recorded here are about 10,000 distinct CDR3 sequences; the top ten clones represent 20%. The sequenced material came from CD8+ T cells from PBMCs. The origin of the receptors is a human donor in good health.

The rearrangement links TRBV28 to TRBJ2-1; TCRdb returns TRBD1, unconfirmable since there is no DNA. Per germline, CDR1 MDHEN and CDR2 SYDVKM. CDR3 length: 15 amino acids. CDR3 in amino acids: CASALGTGFANEQFF.

This sequence joins TRBV15 and TRBJ2-7; without DNA, the TCRdb call of TRBD1 cannot be checked. Germline CDR1 is LNHNV and CDR2 is YYDKDF (reference sequence). This CDR3 spans 15 amino acids. The CDR3 sequence is CATSRDRNMGAEQYF. Supplemented by reference TRBV15 and TRBJ2-7, the full variable domain reads DAMVIQNPRYQVTQFGKPVTLSCSQTLNHNVMYWYQQKSSQAPKLLFHYYDKDFNNEADTPDNFQSRRPNTSFCFLDIRSPGLGDTAMYLCATSRDRNMGAEQYFGPGTRLTVT.

The chain carries TRBV7-9 and TRBJ2-7; TCRdb's assignment of TRBD1 cannot be checked, as there is no DNA. The CDR3 is 18 residues long. The germline CDR1 and CDR2 sequences are SEHNR and FQNEAQ (reference sequence). The chain's CDR3 is CASSQQGQGPGSSYEQYF.

V is TRBV9 and J is TRBJ1-3; absent DNA, TCRdb's TRBD1 call cannot be checked. Germline CDR1 SGDLS, CDR2 YYNGEE. The CDR3 contains 17 residues. CDR3: CASSDYDRDRASDTIYF.

Here the CDR3 reads CASSPGTGGRQETQYF. The chain joins TRBV5-1 to TRBJ2-5; TCRdb proposes TRBD1, but this gene call is untestable without DNA. The CDR3 is made up of 16 amino acids. Germline values: CDR1 SGHRS, CDR2 YFSETQ.

The CDR3 here is CASSSPEQVVVPDTQYF. V is TRBV12-3 or TRBV12-4 and J is TRBJ2-3; absent DNA, TCRdb's TRBD1 call cannot be checked. This CDR3 contains 17 residues.

The CDR3 spells CATSRDQTGQITGELFF. The V and J genes are TRBV15 and TRBJ2-2; TCRdb indicates TRBD1, and absent DNA this call remains unverified. The CDR3 length is 17 residues. Germline CDR1 LNHNV, CDR2 YYDKDF (reference sequence).

By frequency, this clonotype is medium-sized. The chain couples TRBV9 to TRBJ1-2; TCRdb picks TRBD1, but there is no DNA to check that call. Germline V gene data show CDR1 as SGDLS and CDR2 as YYNGEE. There are 18 residues in the CDR3. The CDR3 loop reads CASSVAPRDRPSNYGYTF. The whole variable domain, filled in from reference TRBV9 and TRBJ1-2, reads DSGVTQTPKHLITATGQRVTLRCSPRSGDLSVYWYQQSLDQGLQFLIQYYNGEERAKGNILERFSAQQFPDLHSELNLSSLELGDSALYFCASSVAPRDRPSNYGYTFGSGTRLTVV.

This clonotype ranks as medium-sized in terms of frequency. This chain connects TRBV12-3 or TRBV12-4 to TRBJ2-7. This CDR3 has 11 residues. The CDR3 loop is CASSPSSEQYF.

The genes are TRBV27 and TRBJ2-3; checking the TCRdb D call of TRBD1 is not possible without DNA. Germline V gene lookup returns CDR1 MNHEY and CDR2 SMNVEV (reference sequence). The CDR3 totals 15 residues. The chain's CDR3 is CASSFFAGVSDTQYF.

The rearrangement joins TRBV20-1 to TRBJ2-7; absent DNA, TCRdb's TRBD2 call cannot be checked. Germline CDR1 and CDR2: DFQATT and SNEGSKA (reference sequence). This CDR3 region has 13 residues. The CDR3 here is CSARDLAAYEQYF.

V gene TRBV7-9 combines with J gene TRBJ1-1. The CDR3 spans 17 residues. The germline V gene encodes CDR1 SEHNR and CDR2 FQNEAQ (reference sequence). This chain's CDR3 is CASSLGGRGALLTEAFF. Supplemented by reference TRBV7-9 and TRBJ1-1, the full variable domain reads DTGVSQNPRHKITKRGQNVTFRCDPISEHNRLYWYRQTLGQGPEFLTYFQNEAQLEKSRLLSDRFSAERPKGSFSTLEIQRTEQGDSAMYLCASSLGGRGALLTEAFFGQGTRLTVV.

This clonotype ranks as medium-sized in terms of frequency. The chain has TRBV27 and TRBJ2-7; the TRBD1 assignment by TCRdb is unverifiable without DNA. CDR3 length equals 13 residues. Germline V lookup: CDR1 MNHEY, CDR2 SMNVEV (reference sequence). CDR3: CASSPDRTYEQYF.

This chain links TRBV4-1 with TRBJ1-1; with no DNA, the TCRdb D assignment of TRBD1 cannot be verified. The CDR3 sequence is 13 residues long. Germline loops: CDR1 MGHRA, CDR2 YSYEKL. Here the CDR3 reads CASSQDPGQEAFF.

The rearrangement joins TRBV20-1 to TRBJ2-7. This CDR3 comprises 12 residues. Per germline, CDR1 DFQATT and CDR2 SNEGSKA (reference sequence). CDR3 protein: CSAQMSEYEQYF.

The chain couples TRBV6-2 or TRBV6-3 to TRBJ2-1. Germline V gene data show CDR1 as MNHEY and CDR2 as SVGEGT. The CDR3 spans 19 residues. Here the CDR3 reads CASSYLATAEGSSYNEQFF.

This chain links TRBV3-1 with TRBJ2-1; the D gene TCRdb calls, TRBD2, cannot be checked with no DNA. This CDR3 is built from 16 residues. Germline CDR1 and CDR2: LGHDT and YNNKEL (reference sequence). The CDR3 loop is CASSPTSGGSYNEQFF.

The rearrangement uses TRBV5-1 and TRBJ2-5. Germline lookup yields CDR1 SGHRS and CDR2 YFSETQ. The CDR3 sequence is 13 residues long. The CDR3: CASSLLSQETQYF.

The chain recombines TRBV3-1 with TRBJ2-7; TCRdb proposes TRBD2, but this gene call is untestable without DNA. CDR1 is LGHDT, CDR2 YNNKEL, per germline (reference sequence). This CDR3 is built from 15 residues. The CDR3: CASSQGALPNYEQYF.

The V gene is TRBV4-1, the J gene TRBJ2-3; TCRdb's D call of TRBD1 is untestable without DNA. In germline, CDR1 is MGHRA, CDR2 YSYEKL. The CDR3 is made up of 18 amino acids. CDR3 loop: CASSQDPPGFPLTDTQYF.

V and J are TRBV24-1 and TRBJ1-5; the D gene TCRdb calls, TRBD1, cannot be checked with no DNA. The germline V gene has CDR1 KGHDR and CDR2 SFDVKD. The CDR3 sequence is 13 residues long. CDR3: CATSDVAHQPQHF.

The rearrangement joins TRBV2 to TRBJ1-6; checking the TCRdb D call of TRBD1 is not possible without DNA. CDR1 is SNHLY and CDR2 is FYNNEI in the germline V gene. This CDR3 is built from 16 residues. CDR3 loop: CASSDSPTGGDSPLHF. The full variable domain, its missing parts supplied by reference TRBV2 and TRBJ1-6, is EPEVTQTPSHQVTQMGQEVILRCVPISNHLYFYWYRQILGQKVEFLVSFYNNEISEKSEIFDDQFSVERPDGSNFTLKIRSTKLEDSAMYFCASSDSPTGGDSPLHFGNGTRLTVT.

This chain joins TRBV7-3 and TRBJ2-3. Germline CDR1 is SGHTA and CDR2 is FQGTGA. The CDR3 is 13 residues long. CDR3 sequence: CASSLTVADTQYF.

This rearrangement joins TRBV4-3 to TRBJ2-1; the D call from TCRdb, TRBD1, cannot be confirmed without DNA. From germline, CDR1 is LGHNA and CDR2 YSLEER. CDR3 length: 14 amino acids. This CDR3 reads CASSRRDSYNEQFF.

This chain connects TRBV7-9 to TRBJ1-5; without DNA, the TCRdb call of TRBD1 cannot be checked. Per the germline V gene, CDR1 is SEHNR and CDR2 is FQNEAQ (reference sequence). This CDR3 spans 14 amino acids. The CDR3 loop is CASSATGGNQPQHF.

The chain is built from TRBV2 and TRBJ2-5; there is no DNA to check the TCRdb D call of TRBD2. The germline V gene encodes CDR1 SNHLY and CDR2 FYNNEI. This CDR3 has 15 residues. CDR3 region: CASSWMREYQETQYF. Combining the CDR3 with reference TRBV2 and TRBJ2-5 gives the whole variable domain EPEVTQTPSHQVTQMGQEVILRCVPISNHLYFYWYRQILGQKVEFLVSFYNNEISEKSEIFDDQFSVERPDGSNFTLKIRSTKLEDSAMYFCASSWMREYQETQYFGPGTRLLVL.

The chain has TRBV7-9 and TRBJ2-1; TCRdb outputs TRBD1, but without DNA this stays unchecked. There are 16 residues in the CDR3. Germline V gene lookup returns CDR1 SEHNR and CDR2 FQNEAQ (reference sequence). CDR3 sequence reads: CASSSGTERSYNEQFF.